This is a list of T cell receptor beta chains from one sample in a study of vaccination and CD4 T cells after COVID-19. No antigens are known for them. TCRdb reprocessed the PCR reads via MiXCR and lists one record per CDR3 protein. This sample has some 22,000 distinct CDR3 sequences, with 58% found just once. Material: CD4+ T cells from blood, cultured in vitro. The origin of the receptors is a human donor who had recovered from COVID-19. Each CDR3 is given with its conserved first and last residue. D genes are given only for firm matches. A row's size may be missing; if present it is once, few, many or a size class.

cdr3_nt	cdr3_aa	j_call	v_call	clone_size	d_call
TGTGCCAGCAGTGGAACCCGGGACTACCAAGAGACCCAGTACTTC	CASSGTRDYQETQYF	TRBJ2-5	TRBV6-1	NA	NA
TGCAGTGCTAGATCCCAGGTCGGGGGCTACACCTTC	CSARSQVGGYTF	TRBJ1-2	TRBV20-1	NA	NA
TGTGCCATCAGCCCCAGCGGGGGTGAGCAGTTCTTC	CAISPSGGEQFF	TRBJ2-1	TRBV10-3	NA	TRBD2
TGTGCCAGCAGTGACGCGGGACAGGATTACGGCTACACCTTC	CASSDAGQDYGYTF	TRBJ1-2	TRBV2	few	TRBD1
TGTGCCAGTAGTATAGTTGCCAGCTCTGGAAACACCATATATTTT	CASSIVASSGNTIYF	TRBJ1-3	TRBV19	NA	NA
TGCGCCAGCAGCCAAGACGGGCTCCCCCGTGTGGGGGGCGACTATGGCTACACCTTC	CASSQDGLPRVGGDYGYTF	TRBJ1-2	TRBV7-2	NA	NA
TGTGCCTGGAGTGCCCCGGGACAGGGTATCGAAAAACTGTTTTTT	CAWSAPGQGIEKLFF	TRBJ1-4	TRBV30	NA	TRBD1
TGTGCCAGCCGCGTGGCGGCAGGGGGGTATGGCTACACCTTC	CASRVAAGGYGYTF	TRBJ1-2	TRBV7-9	NA	TRBD1
TGTGCCAGCAGCTTAACCCTGACCTACGAGCAGTACTTC	CASSLTLTYEQYF	TRBJ2-7	TRBV7-2	NA	NA
TGTGCCAGCAGCGAGCCGCGGGACGGCTACTCAAACACTGAAGCTTTCTTT	CASSEPRDGYSNTEAFF	TRBJ1-1	TRBV7-3	NA	NA
TGTGCCAGTAGTAGGGCCAGAATCAACTATGGCTACACCTTC	CASSRARINYGYTF	TRBJ1-2	TRBV19	NA	NA
TGCAGCGGACAGGGAAACACTGAAGCTTTCTTT	CSGQGNTEAFF	TRBJ1-1	TRBV29-1	NA	TRBD1
TGTGCCAGCAGGTGGGGGGCGAATGGCTACACCTTC	CASRWGANGYTF	TRBJ1-2	TRBV2	few	NA
TGTGCCAGCAGTAAGGGGGACAGGGTATTTGGCACTGAAGCTTTCTTT	CASSKGDRVFGTEAFF	TRBJ1-1	TRBV27	few	TRBD1
TGTGCCAGCAGCCCCGGGCCTAGCGGGAGGGGTACGCAGTATTTT	CASSPGPSGRGTQYF	TRBJ2-3	TRBV7-2	NA	TRBD2
TGCAGTGCTAGAGATTCTAGCGGGGGGGGAAGGGAGCAGTACTTC	CSARDSSGGGREQYF	TRBJ2-7	TRBV20-1	NA	TRBD2
TGTGCCAGCTCACCACGGGGGCAGCCCAGGGGGCCCCAGCATTTT	CASSPRGQPRGPQHF	TRBJ1-5	TRBV18	few	NA
TGTGCCAGTAGTTCTGGACAGGTTGGTTCACCCCTCCACTTT	CASSSGQVGSPLHF	TRBJ1-6	TRBV19	NA	TRBD1
TGTGCCAGCAGTAGGGATCCCAACTATGGCTACACCTTC	CASSRDPNYGYTF	TRBJ1-2	TRBV27	few	NA
TGTGCCTCTAACGACAGGGGTGATAGAGGCTACACCTTC	CASNDRGDRGYTF	TRBJ1-2	TRBV19	NA	TRBD1
TGTGCCAGCAGTTTCCGGGACAGGGGGCGGTCACCCCTCCACTTT	CASSFRDRGRSPLHF	TRBJ1-6	TRBV6-5	few	TRBD1
TGTGCCAGCAGCTTAGATGGCAGAGCAGATACGCAGTATTTT	CASSLDGRADTQYF	TRBJ2-3	TRBV7-2	NA	NA
TGCAGTGCTAGAGATCCCCGGATTTACTATGGCTACACCTTC	CSARDPRIYYGYTF	TRBJ1-2	TRBV20-1	few	NA
TGTGCCAGCAGTAACTTCGGGACTAGCGGTAATGAGCAGTTCTTC	CASSNFGTSGNEQFF	TRBJ2-1	TRBV7-2	NA	TRBD2
TGTGCCAGCAGCCCTAGCGGGGATAGCACAGATACGCAGTATTTT	CASSPSGDSTDTQYF	TRBJ2-3	TRBV7-2	NA	TRBD2
TGTGCCAGCCTTAAACCCCACGGGGGACCCGTGGAGCAGTACTTC	CASLKPHGGPVEQYF	TRBJ2-7	TRBV6-1	NA	NA
TGTGCCAGCAGGAGACAACGCGGTGGCTACACCTTC	CASRRQRGGYTF	TRBJ1-2	TRBV12-3/TRBV12-4	NA	NA
TGCAGTGCTAGAGATTCGGCAGGGGGCACCTGGGGTGGCTACACCTTC	CSARDSAGGTWGGYTF	TRBJ1-2	TRBV20-1	NA	TRBD1
TGTGCCAGCAGTGAACTAGGGGACACCAGGAACACTGAAGCTTTCTTT	CASSELGDTRNTEAFF	TRBJ1-1	TRBV25-1	NA	NA
TGTGCCAGCAACAGGACAGGGGGCGACCCTTCCAATCAGCCCCAGCATTTT	CASNRTGGDPSNQPQHF	TRBJ1-5	TRBV6-4	NA	TRBD1
TGTGCCAGCAGTTTATCAGGGGCCCAGAACACTGAAGCTTTCTTT	CASSLSGAQNTEAFF	TRBJ1-1	TRBV28	NA	NA
TGTGCCAGCGCGGGAGAAGGAACCTACGAGCAGTACTTC	CASAGEGTYEQYF	TRBJ2-7	TRBV28	NA	TRBD2
TGTGCCAGCAGCTTAGTTCGGTCCTACGAGCAGTACTTC	CASSLVRSYEQYF	TRBJ2-7	TRBV7-8	NA	NA
TGTGCCAGCAGCTTAGCTCCGGGAGACGAGCAGTACTTC	CASSLAPGDEQYF	TRBJ2-7	TRBV7-2	NA	NA
TGCAGTGCTAGAGGGAGGAGGGGAGGCGACTATGGCTACACCTTC	CSARGRRGGDYGYTF	TRBJ1-2	TRBV20-1	few	NA